Below, one T cell receptor beta chain is given with its context. Its antigen remains unidentified. Per-base quality was not reported, and no clone a single base away is much larger than it. CDR1 SGHRS and CDR2 YFSETQ were looked up in the germline V gene. Reading from cysteine to phenylalanine, the CDR3 counts 13 amino acids. Only the CDR3 portion is preserved as DNA: 39 bases, with reading frame beginning at the first base. V loses 2 bases, J loses 3 bases, and the germline ends lie 8 bases apart. Sequencing used an Illumina MiSeq. The source study handled its data this way. The Shannon-Wiener index, calculated in VDJtools, was used to measure repertoire diversity. A TCRbeta clonotype counted as expanded if its clonotype frequency was 3 or higher. In-frame beta chains were kept once TCRdb had trimmed the public reads at Q25 with fastp and called clones with MiXCR. Every CDR3 protein is listed once, alongside the most common genes and DNA of its rows. The V and J calls here are based on TCRdb, not the publication. The sample records 790 or so distinct CDR3 sequences, roughly 15% of which are singletons. In total, the top ten clones hold 7.1% of the sample.

This specimen belongs to a study of precursors of human CD4 cytotoxic T cells (dated by TCRdb to about 2018). With regard to the full study: The bulk TCR-seq analysis covered CD4+ memory subsets from some 14 donors in total. TCR-seq analysis of approximately 15 donors yielded TCRalpha and TCRbeta chain sequences (table S7). On the study overall, not on this receptor specifically: Expanded effector clonotypes accounted for a larger share of IL-7Rhigh TEMRA clonotypes than of TEM or TCM clonotypes. The authors noted that a human observational design cannot definitively establish the direction of differentiation between precursor and effector cells. Only 13 of the 14 donors were included in some bulk TCR-seq comparisons, which suggests that not every subset was available for every donor. Compared with TCM and TEM subsets, the IL-7Rhigh and IL-7R- TEMRA subsets had more restricted TCR repertoires, with lower diversity and more expanded clonotypes.

To test for a precursor-effector relationship among CD4 cytotoxic T cells, four sorted CD4+ memory subsets (TCM, TEM, IL-7Rhigh TEMRA, IL-7R- TEMRA) underwent bulk UMI-based TCR sequencing. Cells were obtained from peripheral blood mononuclear cells that had been isolated from human blood. The origin of this receptor is a human donor in good health. The sequenced sample was memory CD4+ T cells from blood (PBMCs). Here the chain combines TRBV5-1 and TRBJ2-5; D gene: possibly TRBD1, on 6 matching bases. For the CDR3, the sequence is CASSFQGKETQYF. The nucleotide sequence is TGCGCCAGCAGCTTCCAGGGGAAAGAGACCCAGTACTTC.